One sample yielded the 5 T cell receptor beta chains listed below, sequenced in a study of TIL therapy for anti-PD-1-resistant metastatic lung cancer. Sequencing used immunoSEQ v3. The data were produced by immunoSEQ multiplex PCR, yet TCRdb's version contains in-frame clones alone and is incomplete. Of approximately 95,000 clones in the sample, just over 65% are singletons; the top ten hold roughly 9.8%. Noted time point: pre-treatment sample, taken before nivolumab and TIL therapy. The tumor samples were excised metastases, mostly pleural nodules or supraclavicular lymph nodes. Here the sequenced sample was tumor tissue, taken at baseline. These receptors came from a person between 30 and 79 years old with non-small cell lung cancer.

This chain links TRBV9 with TRBJ1-6; D may be TRBD1 (5 bases). The germline V and J ends were trimmed by 0 bases and 6 bases, with 22 bases remaining between them. Germline V gene sequence: CDR1 SGDLS, CDR2 YYNGEE. CDR3 length equals 19 residues. The CDR3 nucleotides are TGTGCCAGCAGCGTAGCTTCCCCCGCAGGGCCACCGATTAATTCACCCCTCCACTTT. It codes for CASSVASPAGPPINSPLHF. Combining the CDR3 with reference TRBV9 and TRBJ1-6 gives the whole variable domain DSGVTQTPKHLITATGQRVTLRCSPRSGDLSVYWYQQSLDQGLQFLIQYYNGEERAKGNILERFSAQQFPDLHSELNLSSLELGDSALYFCASSVASPAGPPINSPLHFGNGTRLTVT.

The chain links TRBV6-5 to TRBJ1-3, with D possibly TRBD1 on 6 matching bases. The CDR3 sequence is 15 residues long. Germline V gene sequence: CDR1 MNHEY, CDR2 SVGAGI. Between the trimmed V and J ends, which lost 0 bases and 2 bases, there was a span of 8 bases. The CDR3 sequence is CASSYSDSPGNTIYF. The CDR3 DNA follows: TGTGCCAGCAGTTACTCGGACAGCCCTGGAAACACCATATATTTT.

This clone was detected only once. V and J are TRBV11-2 and TRBJ1-4, with D unresolved. The germline V and J ends were trimmed by 4 bases and 6 bases, with 15 bases remaining between them. In germline, CDR1 is SGHAT, CDR2 FQNNGV. CDR3 length equals 15 residues. CDR3 nucleotide sequence: TGTGCCAGCAGCTCTATAAGAGGGCGCGATGAAAAACTGTTTTTT. Protein: CASSSIRGRDEKLFF. Complete variable domain (other parts from reference TRBV11-2 and TRBJ1-4): EAGVAQSPRYKIIEKRQSVAFWCNPISGHATLYWYQQILGQGPKLLIQFQNNGVVDDSQLPKDRFSAERLKGVDSTLKIQPAKLEDSAVYLCASSSIRGRDEKLFFGSGTQLSVL.

With respect to this clone: The same CDR3 is also encoded by other DNA sequences in this sample. The rearrangement uses TRBV7-3 and TRBJ2-3; no clear D. Germline CDR1 is SGHTA and CDR2 is FQGTGA. Trimming took 4 bases from V and 2 from J, leaving 4 bases between them. CDR3 size: 12 residues. CDR3 sequence reads: CASSSNTDTQYF. The CDR3 DNA is TGTGCCAGCAGCTCCAACACAGATACGCAGTATTTT.

The V gene is TRBV4-3, the J gene TRBJ2-2, with 8 bases aligning to TRBD2. This CDR3 contains 15 residues. Per germline, CDR1 LGHNA and CDR2 YSLEER. Trimming took 8 bases from V and 4 from J; bases not matched to a gene: 9. The CDR3 protein is CASRPGGTLTGELFF. CDR3 nucleotides: TGCGCCAGCCGTCCGGGGGGGACCCTCACCGGGGAGCTGTTTTTT.